A selection of T cell receptor beta chains follows, all from one sample in a study of cytomegalovirus exposure and HLA in healthy donors. Measured with immunoSEQ multiplex PCR; TCRdb has only the in-frame clones, and not every one. The sample gives under 200,000 clones, about 76% of which show up once; 7% to 8.5% is in the top ten. The sample was PBMCs. The receptor source for this set is a male donor in good health and CMV-seropositive. The CDR3 runs from the conserved cysteine through the conserved F or W. The D gene is left open where the match is weak. The listing skips clone size in some rows; elsewhere it reads once, few, many or a size class.

CDR3: CASSTWTGGSYEQYF; DNA: TGTGCCAGTAGTACTTGGACAGGGGGCTCCTACGAGCAGTACTTC; size: -; D: TRBD1; V: TRBV19; J: TRBJ2-7
CDR3: CASHPLDRGNQPQHF; DNA: TGTGCCAGTCACCCTCTGGACAGGGGCAATCAGCCCCAGCATTTT; size: -; D: TRBD1; V: TRBV19; J: TRBJ1-5
CDR3: CASSHGGTGEEVFF; DNA: TGTGCCAGCAGCCACGGCGGGACAGGGGAGGAGGTGTTTTTT; size: few; D: TRBD1; V: TRBV4-2; J: TRBJ1-4
CDR3: CASSPGEVYEQYF; DNA: TGTGCCAGCAGTCCAGGGGAAGTGTACGAGCAGTACTTC; size: -; D: -; V: TRBV6-1; J: TRBJ2-7
CDR3: CASSLGTGTEQYF; DNA: TGTGCCAGCAGCTTAGGGACAGGGACCGAGCAGTACTTC; size: -; D: TRBD1; V: TRBV11-3; J: TRBJ2-7
CDR3: CASTPSYRSGPIIYEQYF; DNA: TGCGCCAGCACCCCGAGTTATAGATCAGGGCCAATTATCTACGAGCAGTACTTC; size: -; D: -; V: TRBV23-1; J: TRBJ2-7
CDR3: CASRDGDSTYNEQFF; DNA: TGTGCCAGCAGGGACGGGGACAGCACTTACAATGAGCAGTTCTTC; size: -; D: TRBD1; V: TRBV6-6; J: TRBJ2-1
CDR3: CASSSVAGDGETQYF; DNA: TGTGCCAGCAGCTCCGTAGCGGGGGACGGAGAGACCCAGTACTTC; size: -; D: TRBD2; V: TRBV7-3; J: TRBJ2-5
CDR3: CASSGDGGFYTGELFF; DNA: TGTGCCAGCAGTGGGGATGGGGGCTTCTACACCGGGGAGCTGTTTTTT; size: -; D: -; V: TRBV6-1; J: TRBJ2-2
CDR3: CSVEGGRAYEQYF; DNA: TGCAGCGTTGAAGGGGGCAGGGCCTACGAGCAGTACTTC; size: -; D: -; V: TRBV29-1; J: TRBJ2-7
CDR3: CASSLRGADTQYF; DNA: TGTGCCAGCAGCCTCCGAGGAGCCGATACGCAGTATTTT; size: -; D: -; V: TRBV5-8; J: TRBJ2-3
CDR3: CASSRMAGLRGSSPLHF; DNA: TGTGCCAGTAGTCGGATGGCGGGACTGAGGGGTAGTTCACCCCTCCACTTT; size: once; D: -; V: TRBV19; J: TRBJ1-6
CDR3: CASSPLDRGLYGYTF; DNA: TGTGCCAGCTCACCATTGGACAGGGGACTTTATGGCTACACCTTC; size: -; D: TRBD1; V: TRBV18; J: TRBJ1-2
CDR3: CASSLGQAGELFF; DNA: TGCGCCAGCAGCTTGGGACAGGCCGGGGAGCTGTTTTTT; size: -; D: -; V: TRBV5-1; J: TRBJ2-2
CDR3: CASSPIQTQYNEQFF; DNA: TGTGCCAGCTCACCGATTCAAACTCAATACAATGAGCAGTTCTTC; size: -; D: -; V: TRBV18; J: TRBJ2-1
CDR3: CASSLVGSGGAGETQYF; DNA: TGTGCCAGCAGCTTAGTTGGTAGCGGGGGGGCCGGTGAGACCCAGTACTTC; size: -; D: TRBD2; V: TRBV11-2; J: TRBJ2-5
CDR3: CASSEEAGPSHF; DNA: TGTGCCAGCAGTGAAGAGGCGGGGCCCTCCCATTTT; size: -; D: -; V: TRBV2; J: TRBJ2-3
CDR3: CASSLGRGRSYNSPLHF; DNA: TGTGCCAGCAGCTTAGGACGAGGGCGCTCCTATAATTCACCCCTCCACTTT; size: -; D: -; V: TRBV11-2; J: TRBJ1-6
CDR3: CASSVSTGGNYEQYF; DNA: TGTGCCAGCAGTGTCTCGACAGGGGGAAACTACGAGCAGTACTTC; size: few; D: TRBD1; V: TRBV6-1; J: TRBJ2-7
CDR3: CASSLAGQSSYNSPLHF; DNA: TGCGCCAGCAGCTTGGCGGGTCAGAGCTCCTATAATTCACCCCTCCACTTT; size: -; D: -; V: TRBV5-1; J: TRBJ1-6
CDR3: CASSVWRGNEKLFF; DNA: TGTGCCAGCAGTGTTTGGCGGGGTAATGAAAAACTGTTTTTT; size: -; D: -; V: TRBV2; J: TRBJ1-4
CDR3: CSVGTGSNEQYF; DNA: TGCAGCGTTGGGACAGGGTCCAACGAGCAGTACTTC; size: -; D: TRBD1; V: TRBV29-1; J: TRBJ2-7
CDR3: CASSSGGGRYEQYF; DNA: TGTGCCAGCAGCTCCGGGGGGGGGCGCTACGAGCAGTACTTC; size: -; D: TRBD2; V: TRBV7-8; J: TRBJ2-7
CDR3: CASSLRRLAGTVSKNIQYF; DNA: TGTGCCAGCAGCTTACGGCGACTAGCGGGGACTGTGTCCAAAAACATTCAGTACTTC; size: -; D: TRBD2; V: TRBV7-2; J: TRBJ2-4
CDR3: CASSHRQGARNEQFF; DNA: TGCGCCAGCAGCCACCGACAGGGGGCGCGGAATGAGCAGTTCTTC; size: -; D: TRBD1; V: TRBV4-3; J: TRBJ2-1
CDR3: CASSEGQGIEKLFF; DNA: TGTGCCAGCAGTGAGGGACAGGGGATTGAAAAACTGTTTTTT; size: -; D: TRBD1; V: TRBV2; J: TRBJ1-4
CDR3: CASSYFSGGANEQFF; DNA: TGCGCCAGCAGTTACTTTAGCGGGGGGGCCAATGAGCAGTTCTTC; size: once; D: TRBD2; V: TRBV4-1; J: TRBJ2-1
CDR3: CASSTQTAKTYNEQFF; DNA: TGTGCCAGCAGCACACAGACAGCGAAGACCTACAATGAGCAGTTCTTC; size: -; D: -; V: TRBV9; J: TRBJ2-1
CDR3: CASSQDGTSGGYEQYF; DNA: TGTGCCAGCAGCCAAGATGGGACTAGCGGGGGGTACGAGCAGTACTTC; size: -; D: TRBD2; V: TRBV4-2; J: TRBJ2-7
CDR3: CASSEVGRGEKLFF; DNA: TGTGCCAGCAGTGAAGTGGGACGGGGGGAAAAACTGTTTTTT; size: few; D: -; V: TRBV2; J: TRBJ1-4
CDR3: CATSRGGGASTDTQYF; DNA: TGTGCCACCAGCAGGGGGGGAGGGGCTAGCACAGATACGCAGTATTTT; size: -; D: TRBD2; V: TRBV15; J: TRBJ2-3
CDR3: CASSLTYNEKLFF; DNA: TGTGCCAGCAGCTTAACTTATAATGAAAAACTGTTTTTT; size: -; D: -; V: TRBV7-9; J: TRBJ1-4
CDR3: CASSVGWQQPQHF; DNA: TGTGCCAGCAGCGTAGGATGGCAACAGCCCCAGCATTTT; size: once; D: -; V: TRBV9; J: TRBJ1-5
CDR3: CASSLSQGFFMNTEAFF; DNA: TGCGCCAGCAGCTTGTCGCAGGGATTCTTCATGAACACTGAAGCTTTCTTT; size: once; D: -; V: TRBV5-1; J: TRBJ1-1
CDR3: CASSQSTGGWNSPLHF; DNA: TGCGCCAGCAGTCAGTCAACAGGGGGCTGGAATTCACCCCTCCACTTT; size: -; D: TRBD1; V: TRBV23-1; J: TRBJ1-6
CDR3: CSSSPPGLFRGGEQYF; DNA: TGTTCCAGCAGCCCCCCAGGTTTGTTTAGGGGGGGCGAGCAGTACTTC; size: -; D: -; V: TRBV7-9; J: TRBJ2-7
CDR3: CASSRAGTGVNTEAFF; DNA: TGTGCCAGCAGTCGTGCCGGGACAGGGGTTAACACTGAAGCTTTCTTT; size: -; D: TRBD1; V: TRBV7-2; J: TRBJ1-1
CDR3: CASSVAGGDYEQYF; DNA: TGTGCCAGCAGTGTAGCGGGGGGGGACTACGAGCAGTACTTC; size: -; D: TRBD2; V: TRBV6-4; J: TRBJ2-7
CDR3: CASSPRQVRQETQYF; DNA: TGTGCTAGCAGCCCGCGACAGGTGCGCCAAGAGACCCAGTACTTC; size: -; D: -; V: TRBV7-7; J: TRBJ2-5
CDR3: CASSVVDGPRKQGNKDYGYTF; DNA: TGTGCCAGCAGCGTAGTAGATGGACCCAGAAAACAGGGGAATAAGGACTATGGCTACACCTTC; size: -; D: TRBD1; V: TRBV9; J: TRBJ1-2
CDR3: CASSLGTSGAIQDEQYF; DNA: TGTGCCAGCAGCTTAGGGACTAGCGGGGCCATACAGGACGAGCAGTACTTC; size: -; D: TRBD2; V: TRBV7-2; J: TRBJ2-7
CDR3: CASSPGDIYEQYF; DNA: TGCGCCAGCAGCCCTGGGGACATCTACGAGCAGTACTTC; size: -; D: -; V: TRBV5-1; J: TRBJ2-7
CDR3: CASSTGDNEQFF; DNA: TGTGCCAGCAGCACGGGAGACAATGAGCAGTTCTTC; size: -; D: -; V: TRBV7-3; J: TRBJ2-1
CDR3: CASSRVTGGGETQYF; DNA: TGTGCCAGCAGTCGTGTCACGGGGGGTGGAGAGACCCAGTACTTC; size: -; D: TRBD2; V: TRBV11-2; J: TRBJ2-5
CDR3: CASSYPGTAQAFF; DNA: TGTGCCAGCAGCTACCCCGGGACAGCACAAGCTTTCTTT; size: few; D: TRBD1; V: TRBV13; J: TRBJ1-1